Listed below are T cell receptor beta chains from one sample, sequenced in a study of cytomegalovirus exposure and HLA in healthy donors. Assay: immunoSEQ multiplex PCR; the TCRdb copy retains only in-frame clones and omits some. The sample has 75,000 to 95,000 clones, just under 70% seen once; the top ten hold 2.5% to 3%. Sequenced input: PBMCs. The source of these receptors is a man aged 50-59 years in good health and CMV-seronegative. Both conserved end residues are part of each CDR3. Each record gives: J gene, V gene, CDR3 protein.

TRBJ1-5	TRBV5-1	CASSPNRGRLHF
TRBJ2-7	TRBV4-3	CASSQDGGTGGREQYF
TRBJ1-2	TRBV6-6	CASSPPRTGSGYTF
TRBJ2-2	TRBV5-4	CASSTMTGQGVPGELFF
TRBJ2-5	TRBV28	CASSLRASGGARSGETQYF
TRBJ2-7	TRBV7-7	CASSFSNSRQSSGSYEQYF
TRBJ1-5	TRBV29-1	CSVRGVGINQPQHF
TRBJ1-6	TRBV5-4	CASSTDTLNSPLHF
TRBJ2-2	TRBV18	CASSPRTGSTGELFF
TRBJ2-1	TRBV7-7	CASSLGLVFSNEQFF
TRBJ2-5	TRBV5-6	CASSLAGLQETQYF
TRBJ1-6	TRBV10-1	CASSEPRAGGSYNSPLHF
TRBJ2-3	TRBV6-5	CASSYQGSTQYF
TRBJ1-2	TRBV5-1	CASSPQGEGTYGYTF
TRBJ2-1	TRBV4-2	CASSPRGVRGASSYNEQFF
TRBJ1-4	TRBV4-3	CASSQGPGTGREKLFF
TRBJ2-1	TRBV29-1	CSVDRDRVYNEQFF
TRBJ2-3	TRBV5-1	CASSVGQGGADTQYF
TRBJ1-1	TRBV2	CASSESGNTEAFF
TRBJ2-7	TRBV29-1	CSGAWEWEQYF
TRBJ1-2	TRBV5-4	CTSSLDGRGALGYTF
TRBJ2-3	TRBV18	CASSPGASEADTQYF
TRBJ2-1	TRBV6-5	CASRRDYLYNEQFF
TRBJ2-3	TRBV5-6	CASSSMQGSDTQYF
TRBJ2-7	TRBV4-3	CASSQTRAGVGEQYF
TRBJ1-4	TRBV27	CASSDRGLSEKLFF
TRBJ1-5	TRBV2	CASSETVYQPQHF
TRBJ2-4	TRBV27	CASSLHPGAKNIQYF
TRBJ2-2	TRBV5-8	CASSLLAGNTGELFF
TRBJ2-1	TRBV18	CASSPSETGWNEQFF
TRBJ2-5	TRBV7-3	CASSSTGDETQYF
TRBJ1-3	TRBV5-4	CASSLDGAHPSGNTIYF
TRBJ1-5	TRBV19	CASSISDRQNQPQHF
TRBJ2-7	TRBV30	CAWTGTSGYSYEQYF
TRBJ2-7	TRBV9	CASSVGGQGFVYF
TRBJ2-3	TRBV6-5	CASTDTTDTQYF
TRBJ1-2	TRBV4-2	CASSQVNGVGYGYTF
TRBJ2-3	TRBV5-5	CASSPTRRDTQYF
TRBJ2-7	TRBV27	CASSLSGTNSYEQYF
TRBJ2-3	TRBV28	CASSFLSGTDTQYF
TRBJ1-2	TRBV6-1	CASSLGGLGYGYTF
TRBJ2-1	TRBV5-1	CASSLALAVDEQFF
TRBJ1-1	TRBV30	CAWSTILNTEAFF
TRBJ1-1	TRBV6-5	CASSSGIGGGTEAFF
TRBJ2-5	TRBV11-3	CASSLDPHGQETQYF
TRBJ1-1	TRBV6-6	CASRPTTGRFSTEAFF
TRBJ2-4	TRBV29-1	CSVETQAKNIQYF
TRBJ2-4	TRBV2	CASTGVGYEDKNIQYF
TRBJ2-5	TRBV5-1	CASSLADSRAGETQYF
TRBJ2-7	TRBV7-2	CASSSTGFSYEQYF
TRBJ1-4	TRBV2	CASSGQVPGEKLFF
TRBJ1-2	TRBV28	CASRPGFGNYGYTF
TRBJ2-1	TRBV11-3	CASSLERRNNEQFF
TRBJ2-3	TRBV7-9	CASTSTDTQYF